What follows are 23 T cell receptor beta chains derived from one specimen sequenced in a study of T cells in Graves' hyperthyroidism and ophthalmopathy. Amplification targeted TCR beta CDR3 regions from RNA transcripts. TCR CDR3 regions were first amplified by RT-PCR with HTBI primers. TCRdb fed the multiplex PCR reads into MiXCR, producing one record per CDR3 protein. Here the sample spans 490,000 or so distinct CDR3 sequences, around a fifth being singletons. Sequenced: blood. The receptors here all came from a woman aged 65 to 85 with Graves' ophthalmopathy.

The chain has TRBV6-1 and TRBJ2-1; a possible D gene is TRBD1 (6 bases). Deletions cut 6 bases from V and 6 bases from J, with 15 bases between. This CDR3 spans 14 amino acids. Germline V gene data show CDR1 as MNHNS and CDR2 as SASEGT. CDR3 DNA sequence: TGTGCCAGCAGCACCTACAGGGTTGGCAATGAGCAGTTCTTC. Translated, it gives CASSTYRVGNEQFF.

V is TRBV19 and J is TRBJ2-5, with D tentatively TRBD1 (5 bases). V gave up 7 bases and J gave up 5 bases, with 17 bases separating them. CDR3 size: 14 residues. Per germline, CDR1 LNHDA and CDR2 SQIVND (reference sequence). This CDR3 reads CASNRQWGAETQYF. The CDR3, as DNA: TGTGCCAGTAACCGTCAGTGGGGCGCGGAGACCCAGTACTTC.

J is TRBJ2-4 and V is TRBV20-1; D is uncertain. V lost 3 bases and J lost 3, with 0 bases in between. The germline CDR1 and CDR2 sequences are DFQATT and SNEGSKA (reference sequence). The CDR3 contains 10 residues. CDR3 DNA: TGCAGTGCTAGCAAAAACATTCAGTACTTC. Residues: CSASKNIQYF.

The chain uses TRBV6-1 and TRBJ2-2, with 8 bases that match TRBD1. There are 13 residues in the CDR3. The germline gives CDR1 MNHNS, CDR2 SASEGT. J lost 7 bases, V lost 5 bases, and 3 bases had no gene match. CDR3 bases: TGTGCCAGCAGTTATACAGGGGGCGGGGAGCTGTTTTTT. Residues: CASSYTGGGELFF.

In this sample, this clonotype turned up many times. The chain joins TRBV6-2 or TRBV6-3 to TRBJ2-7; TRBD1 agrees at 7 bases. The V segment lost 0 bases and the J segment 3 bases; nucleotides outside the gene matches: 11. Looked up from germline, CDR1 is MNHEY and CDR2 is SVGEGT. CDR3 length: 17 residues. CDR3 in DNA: TGTGCCAGCAGTTACTCGGCCGGACAGGTTGGACACTACGAGCAGTACTTC. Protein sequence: CASSYSAGQVGHYEQYF.

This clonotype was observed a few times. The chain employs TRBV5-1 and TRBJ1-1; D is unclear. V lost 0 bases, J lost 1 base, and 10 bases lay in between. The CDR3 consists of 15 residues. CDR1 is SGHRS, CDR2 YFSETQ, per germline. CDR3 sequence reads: CASSLELGWNTEAFF. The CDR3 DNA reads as TGCGCCAGCAGCTTGGAATTGGGGTGGAACACTGAAGCTTTCTTT. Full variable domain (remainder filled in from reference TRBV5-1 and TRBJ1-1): KAGVTQTPRYLIKTRGQQVTLSCSPISGHRSVSWYQQTPGQGLQFLFEYFSETQRNKGNFPGRFSGRQFSNSRSEMNVSTLELGDSALYLCASSLELGWNTEAFFGQGTRLTVV.

The CDR3 coding sequence is TGTGCCAGCAGTGAAGCGAAGGGGGGCATCGACCACTACACCTTC. Translated, it gives CASSEAKGGIDHYTF. The genes are TRBV6-1 and TRBJ1-2; perhaps TRBD1 as D (6 bases). Trimming pared 0 bases from V and 10 bases from J, leaving 18 bases between. Germline assignment: CDR1 MNHNS and CDR2 SASEGT. The length of the CDR3 is 15 residues.

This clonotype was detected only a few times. The CDR3 spells CASSLSPRHSYEQYF. For the CDR3, the DNA is TGTGCCAGCAGCTTATCGCCAAGACATTCCTACGAGCAGTACTTC. The chain couples TRBV7-2 to TRBJ2-7, with no clear D. Trimming pared 2 bases from V and 1 base from J, leaving 12 bases between. This CDR3 contains 15 residues. Germline CDR1 reads SGHTA; CDR2 reads FQGNSA.

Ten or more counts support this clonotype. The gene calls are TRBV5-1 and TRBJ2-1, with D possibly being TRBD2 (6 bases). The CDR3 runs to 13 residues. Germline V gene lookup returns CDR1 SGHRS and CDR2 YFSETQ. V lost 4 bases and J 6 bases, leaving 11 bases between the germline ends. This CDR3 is CASSTWGGNEQFF. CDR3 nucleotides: TGCGCCAGCAGCACCTGGGGAGGCAATGAGCAGTTCTTC. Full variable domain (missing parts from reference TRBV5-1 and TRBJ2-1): KAGVTQTPRYLIKTRGQQVTLSCSPISGHRSVSWYQQTPGQGLQFLFEYFSETQRNKGNFPGRFSGRQFSNSRSEMNVSTLELGDSALYLCASSTWGGNEQFFGPGTRLTVL.

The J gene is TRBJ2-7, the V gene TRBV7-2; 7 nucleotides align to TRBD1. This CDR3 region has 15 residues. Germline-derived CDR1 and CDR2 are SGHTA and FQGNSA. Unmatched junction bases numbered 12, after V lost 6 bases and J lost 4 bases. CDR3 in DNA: TGTGCCAGCAGTCCAGGGGGTATACTCAGATACGAGCAGTACTTC. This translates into CASSPGGILRYEQYF.

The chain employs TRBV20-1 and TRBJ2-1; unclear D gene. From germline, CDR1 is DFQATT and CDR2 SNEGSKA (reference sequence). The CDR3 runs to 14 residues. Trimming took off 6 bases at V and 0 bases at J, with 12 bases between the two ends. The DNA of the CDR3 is TGCAGTGCCCCCCGCGTAAGCTCCTACAATGAGCAGTTCTTC. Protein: CSAPRVSSYNEQFF.

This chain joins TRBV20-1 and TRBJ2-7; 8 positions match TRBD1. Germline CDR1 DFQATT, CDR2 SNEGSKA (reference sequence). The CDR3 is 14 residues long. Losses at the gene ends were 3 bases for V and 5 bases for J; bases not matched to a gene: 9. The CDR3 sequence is CSASLATGGHEQYF. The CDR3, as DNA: TGCAGTGCTAGTCTTGCAACAGGGGGGCACGAGCAGTACTTC.

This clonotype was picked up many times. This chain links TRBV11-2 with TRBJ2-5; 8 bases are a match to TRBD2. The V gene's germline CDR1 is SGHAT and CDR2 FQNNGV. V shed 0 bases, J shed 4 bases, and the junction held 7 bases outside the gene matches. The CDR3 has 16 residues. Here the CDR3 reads CASSLDSGVGGETQYF. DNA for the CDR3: TGTGCCAGCAGCTTAGATAGCGGGGTGGGGGGAGAGACCCAGTACTTC.

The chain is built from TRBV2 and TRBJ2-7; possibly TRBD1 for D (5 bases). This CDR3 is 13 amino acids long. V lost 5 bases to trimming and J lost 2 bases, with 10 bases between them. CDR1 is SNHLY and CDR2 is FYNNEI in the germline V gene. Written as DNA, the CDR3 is TGTGCCAGCAGTACAGGACCAGCCTACGAGCAGTACTTC. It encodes CASSTGPAYEQYF.

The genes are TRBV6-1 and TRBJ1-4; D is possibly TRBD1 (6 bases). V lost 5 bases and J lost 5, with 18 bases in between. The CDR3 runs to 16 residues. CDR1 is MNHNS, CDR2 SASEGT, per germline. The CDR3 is CASSTHRATGNEKLFF. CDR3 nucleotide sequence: TGTGCCAGCAGTACGCACAGGGCCACTGGGAATGAAAAACTGTTTTTT.

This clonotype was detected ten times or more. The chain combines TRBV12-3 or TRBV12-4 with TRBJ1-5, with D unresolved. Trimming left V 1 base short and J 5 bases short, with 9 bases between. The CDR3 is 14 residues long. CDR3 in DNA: TGTGCCAGCAGTTTAGTGTCCCGCGATCAGCCCCAGCATTTT. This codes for CASSLVSRDQPQHF.

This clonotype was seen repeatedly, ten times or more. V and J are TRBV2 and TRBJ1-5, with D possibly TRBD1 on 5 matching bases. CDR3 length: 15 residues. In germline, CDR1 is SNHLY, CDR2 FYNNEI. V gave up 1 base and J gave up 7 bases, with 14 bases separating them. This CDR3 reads CASSEGLRVDQPQHF. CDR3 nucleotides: TGTGCCAGCAGTGAAGGTCTCAGGGTTGACCAGCCCCAGCATTTT.

The CDR3 reads CATSTLAGDGYEQYF. The CDR3 region has the DNA TGTGCCACCAGCACGTTAGCGGGAGATGGATACGAGCAGTACTTC. The chain uses TRBV15 and TRBJ2-7, with TRBD2 matching 9 bases. Germline V gene lookup returns CDR1 LNHNV and CDR2 YYDKDF (reference sequence). This CDR3 is 15 amino acids long. V was clipped by 4 bases and J by 4 bases; unmatched bases: 8. The entire variable domain, with the rest obtained from reference TRBV15 and TRBJ2-7, is as follows: DAMVIQNPRYQVTQFGKPVTLSCSQTLNHNVMYWYQQKSSQAPKLLFHYYDKDFNNEADTPDNFQSRRPNTSFCFLDIRSPGLGDTAMYLCATSTLAGDGYEQYFGPGTRLTVT.

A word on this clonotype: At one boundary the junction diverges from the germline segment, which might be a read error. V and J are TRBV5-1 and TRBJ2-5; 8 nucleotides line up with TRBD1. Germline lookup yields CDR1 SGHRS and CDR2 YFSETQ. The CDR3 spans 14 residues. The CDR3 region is CAGSSGQEGETQYF. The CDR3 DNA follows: TGCGCCGGCAGCTCGGGACAGGAGGGGGAGACCCAGTACTTC.

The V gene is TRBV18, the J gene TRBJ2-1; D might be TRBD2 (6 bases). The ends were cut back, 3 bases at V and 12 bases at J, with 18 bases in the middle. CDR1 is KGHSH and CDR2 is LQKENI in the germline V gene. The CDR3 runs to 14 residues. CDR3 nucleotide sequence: TGTGCCAGCTCACCTCCCCGGACTACGTTTGGGCAGTTCTTC. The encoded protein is CASSPPRTTFGQFF.

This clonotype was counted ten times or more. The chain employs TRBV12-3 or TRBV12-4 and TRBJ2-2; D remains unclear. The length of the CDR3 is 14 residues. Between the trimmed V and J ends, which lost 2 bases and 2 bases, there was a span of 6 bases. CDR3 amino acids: CASSLWGNTGELFF. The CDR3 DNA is TGTGCCAGCAGTTTATGGGGAAACACCGGGGAGCTGTTTTTT.

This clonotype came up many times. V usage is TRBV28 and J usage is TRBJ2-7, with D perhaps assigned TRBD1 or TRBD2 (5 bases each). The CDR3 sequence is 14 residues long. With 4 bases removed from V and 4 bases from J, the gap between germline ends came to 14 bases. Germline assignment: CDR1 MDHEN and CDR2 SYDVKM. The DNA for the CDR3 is TGTGCCAGCAGTTCACCGGGACGGGAATACGAGCAGTACTTC. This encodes CASSSPGREYEQYF.

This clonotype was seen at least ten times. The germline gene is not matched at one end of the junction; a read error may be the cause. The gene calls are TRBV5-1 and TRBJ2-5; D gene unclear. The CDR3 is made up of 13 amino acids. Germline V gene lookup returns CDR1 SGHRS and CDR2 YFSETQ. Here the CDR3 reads CASSFGGQETQYF. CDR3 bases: TGTGCCAGCAGTTTCGGCGGACAAGAGACCCAGTACTTC. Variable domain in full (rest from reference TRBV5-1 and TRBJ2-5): KAGVTQTPRYLIKTRGQQVTLSCSPISGHRSVSWYQQTPGQGLQFLFEYFSETQRNKGNFPGRFSGRQFSNSRSEMNVSTLELGDSALYLCASSFGGQETQYFGPGTRLLVL.